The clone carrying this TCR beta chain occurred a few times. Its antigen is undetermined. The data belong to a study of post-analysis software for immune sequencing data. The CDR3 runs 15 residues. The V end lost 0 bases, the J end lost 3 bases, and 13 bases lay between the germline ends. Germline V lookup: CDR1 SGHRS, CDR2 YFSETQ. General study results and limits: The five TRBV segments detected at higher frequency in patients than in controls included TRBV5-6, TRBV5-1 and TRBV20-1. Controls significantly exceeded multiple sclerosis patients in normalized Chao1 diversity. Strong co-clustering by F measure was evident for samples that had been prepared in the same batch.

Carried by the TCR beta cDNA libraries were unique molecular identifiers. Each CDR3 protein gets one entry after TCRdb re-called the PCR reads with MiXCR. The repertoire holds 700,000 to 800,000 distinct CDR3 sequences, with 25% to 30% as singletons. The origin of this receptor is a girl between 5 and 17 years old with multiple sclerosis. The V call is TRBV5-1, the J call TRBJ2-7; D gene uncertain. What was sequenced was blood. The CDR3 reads CASSLVSQQLYEQYF. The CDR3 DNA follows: TGCGCCAGCAGCTTGGTCTCTCAGCAACTCTACGAGCAGTACTTC.